These T cell receptor beta chains were read from a single sample in a study of T cell clones after liver transplantation. The method was immunoSEQ multiplex PCR; TCRdb's version includes in-frame clones alone and lacks a portion of them. The sample has roughly 97,000 clones, more than 75% seen once. The sample in question was CD4+ T cells from blood, obtained before liver transplant. Receptors originate from a human donor who received a liver transplant. CDR3s include the opening cysteine and the closing phenylalanine or tryptophan. The order of the fields is J gene, V gene, D gene, clone size, CDR3 DNA, CDR3 protein. A D gene is named only where the DNA matches it firmly. Clone size appears in some rows only: once, few, many, or a class for an expanded clone.

J gene: TRBJ2-1
V gene: TRBV21-1
D gene: .
clone size: .
CDR3 DNA: TGTGCCAGCAGCAACGGAGCCAAGGGGACACCTACATACAATGAGCAGTTCTTC
CDR3 protein: CASSNGAKGTPTYNEQFF

J gene: TRBJ2-3
V gene: TRBV7-8
D gene: TRBD2
clone size: .
CDR3 DNA: TGTGCCAGCAGCCACTCGACTAGCGGGGGGGTTGGCACAGATACGCAGTATTTT
CDR3 protein: CASSHSTSGGVGTDTQYF

J gene: TRBJ2-7
V gene: TRBV6-5
D gene: TRBD1
clone size: once
CDR3 DNA: TGTGCCAGCAAGGGGAGGACAGGGGGTTCCTACGAGCAGTACTTC
CDR3 protein: CASKGRTGGSYEQYF

J gene: TRBJ2-5
V gene: TRBV30
D gene: .
clone size: .
CDR3 DNA: TGTGCCTGGGGGCGGGGAAAAGAGACCCAGTACTTC
CDR3 protein: CAWGRGKETQYF

J gene: TRBJ1-4
V gene: TRBV14
D gene: .
clone size: .
CDR3 DNA: TGTGCCAGCAGGAAAACCGGCTTCGATGGAAAACTGTTTTTT
CDR3 protein: CASRKTGFDGKLFF

J gene: TRBJ1-2
V gene: TRBV6-1
D gene: .
clone size: .
CDR3 DNA: TGTGCCAGCAGTACTCCATCCAGGGTGGGCTTC
CDR3 protein: CASSTPSRVGF

J gene: TRBJ2-3
V gene: TRBV6-4
D gene: .
clone size: .
CDR3 DNA: TGTGCCAGCAGTCCAAGGGGGGGCGGCATCACAGATACGCAGTATTTT
CDR3 protein: CASSPRGGGITDTQYF

J gene: TRBJ2-1
V gene: TRBV28
D gene: TRBD2
clone size: .
CDR3 DNA: TGTGCCAGCAGCGGGACTAGCGGGAGATACAATGAGCAGTTCTTC
CDR3 protein: CASSGTSGRYNEQFF

J gene: TRBJ2-3
V gene: TRBV5-4
D gene: TRBD2
clone size: once
CDR3 DNA: TGTGCCAGCAGCTTTGGGGGGGAGGCAGATACGCAGTATTTT
CDR3 protein: CASSFGGEADTQYF

J gene: TRBJ2-4
V gene: TRBV18
D gene: .
clone size: few
CDR3 DNA: TGTGCCAGCTCACCCCTGGTTATAGGCCCCAAAAACATTCAGTACTTC
CDR3 protein: CASSPLVIGPKNIQYF

J gene: TRBJ2-7
V gene: TRBV11-2
D gene: .
clone size: .
CDR3 DNA: TGTGCCAGCAGCCAATTCGGGACGGCAGTCGTGGGCTTC
CDR3 protein: CASSQFGTAVVGF

J gene: TRBJ2-3
V gene: TRBV14
D gene: .
clone size: few
CDR3 DNA: TGTGCCAGCAGCCCCCTAGTCGGCACGCAGTATTTT
CDR3 protein: CASSPLVGTQYF

J gene: TRBJ1-4
V gene: TRBV18
D gene: .
clone size: once
CDR3 DNA: TGTGCCAGCTCACCGCGGACTGGTGGGGTTGAAAAACTGTTTTTT
CDR3 protein: CASSPRTGGVEKLFF

J gene: TRBJ2-1
V gene: TRBV19
D gene: TRBD1
clone size: .
CDR3 DNA: TGTGCCAGTACTGACAGGGGCAACTACAATGAGCAGTTCTTC
CDR3 protein: CASTDRGNYNEQFF

J gene: TRBJ2-5
V gene: TRBV4-2
D gene: TRBD2
clone size: few
CDR3 DNA: TGTGCCAGCAGCCAAGATCAAGAGCGGGGGGCTGGGACCCAGTACTTC
CDR3 protein: CASSQDQERGAGTQYF

J gene: TRBJ2-2
V gene: TRBV9
D gene: TRBD2
clone size: few
CDR3 DNA: TGTGCCAGCAGCCCCTCCGGGCGGGGGAACGGGGAGCTGTTTTTT
CDR3 protein: CASSPSGRGNGELFF

J gene: TRBJ2-5
V gene: TRBV5-6
D gene: .
clone size: .
CDR3 DNA: TGTGCCAGCAGCTTGAAGGTAATACAAGAGACCCAGTACTTC
CDR3 protein: CASSLKVIQETQYF

J gene: TRBJ2-7
V gene: TRBV11-2
D gene: .
clone size: .
CDR3 DNA: TGTGCCAGCAGTCTAGAGAGGGCGACGAATTACGAGCAGTACTTC
CDR3 protein: CASSLERATNYEQYF

J gene: TRBJ1-2
V gene: TRBV2
D gene: .
clone size: .
CDR3 DNA: TGTGCCGGTGACAGGCCCCCCTATGGCTACACCTTC
CDR3 protein: CAGDRPPYGYTF